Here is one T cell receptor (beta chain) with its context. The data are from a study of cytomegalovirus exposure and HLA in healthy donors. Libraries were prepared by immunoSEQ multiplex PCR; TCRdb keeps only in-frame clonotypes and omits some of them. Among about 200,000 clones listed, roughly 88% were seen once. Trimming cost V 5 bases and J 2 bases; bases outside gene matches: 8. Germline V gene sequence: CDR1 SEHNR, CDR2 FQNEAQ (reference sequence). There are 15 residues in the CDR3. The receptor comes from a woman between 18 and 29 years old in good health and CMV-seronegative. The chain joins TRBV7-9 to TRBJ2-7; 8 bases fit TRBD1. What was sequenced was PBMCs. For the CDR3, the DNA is TGTGCCAGCAGCCCGCAGGACAGGGCCACCTACGAGCAGTACTTC. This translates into CASSPQDRATYEQYF.